The 11 T cell receptor beta chains below come from one sample, sequenced in a study of T cells in Graves' hyperthyroidism and ophthalmopathy. TCR beta CDR3 regions were amplified from RNA transcripts. The TCR CDR3 was amplified in a first-round RT-PCR using the HTBI primer set. A single record per CDR3 protein comes from TCRdb applying MiXCR to the multiplex PCR reads. The sample lists hundreds of thousands of distinct CDR3 sequences, 20% to 25% occurring once. The sequencing sample was made of blood. All receptors derive from a young man with Graves' ophthalmopathy.

The chain is built from TRBV2 and TRBJ2-1; TRBD2 is a possible D gene (6 bases). Trimming took 4 bases from V and 7 from J, leaving 11 bases between them. Germline CDR1 SNHLY, CDR2 FYNNEI. This CDR3 region has 13 residues. This chain's CDR3 is CASSADGGNEQFF. The CDR3 DNA is TGTGCCAGCAGTGCGGATGGGGGGAATGAGCAGTTCTTC.

This clonotype turned up a few times. This chain connects TRBV27 to TRBJ2-5; 9 bases are shared with TRBD2. Per the germline V gene, CDR1 is MNHEY and CDR2 is SMNVEV (reference sequence). CDR3 size: 15 residues. V lost 4 bases and J lost 6; bases outside the gene matches: 9. The CDR3 DNA sequence: TGTGCCAGCAGTTCACATAGCGGGAGCTCCCAGACCCAGTACTTC. The encoded protein is CASSSHSGSSQTQYF.

There are many counts of this clonotype. This sequence joins TRBV11-1 and TRBJ2-1, with 7 bases matching TRBD2. From germline, CDR1 is SGHAT and CDR2 FQDESV (reference sequence). This CDR3 has 14 amino acids. V was pared by 1 base and J by 6 bases, with 3 bases of the junction left unmatched. The CDR3 DNA is TGTGCCAGCAGCTTAGGCGGGAGAGGCAATGAGCAGTTCTTC. This gives the protein CASSLGGRGNEQFF.

This clonotype was counted at least ten times. In DNA form, the CDR3 reads TGTGCCAGCAGCCCCGTAGCGGGAGTTAGCAGGGAGACCCAGTACTTC. This codes for CASSPVAGVSRETQYF. The chain recombines TRBV3-1 with TRBJ2-5, with TRBD2 matching 9 bases. V was clipped by 4 bases and J by 5 bases; unmatched bases: 11. Per the germline V gene, CDR1 is LGHDT and CDR2 is YNNKEL (reference sequence). The CDR3 sequence is 16 residues long.

The rearrangement uses TRBV30 and TRBJ2-7; D is perhaps TRBD1 or TRBD2 (5 bases each). Trimming shortened V by 0 bases and J by 2 bases, and 11 bases separated the two germline ends. Germline assignment: CDR1 GTSNPN and CDR2 SVGIG (reference sequence). The CDR3 consists of 14 residues. CDR3 in amino acids: CAWSVVGDAYEQYF. Here the CDR3 DNA reads TGTGCCTGGAGTGTAGTAGGGGACGCCTACGAGCAGTACTTC.

This chain uses TRBV18 with TRBJ2-1; D tentatively fits TRBD1 or TRBD2 (5 bases each). V shed 3 bases and J shed 15 bases, with 21 bases lying between them. This CDR3 contains 14 residues. Per the germline V gene, CDR1 is KGHSH and CDR2 is LQKENI. CDR3: CASSPVQESTGPFF. In DNA, the CDR3 is TGTGCCAGCTCACCGGTCCAGGAAAGCACGGGGCCGTTCTTC. Full variable domain (rest looked up from reference TRBV18 and TRBJ2-1): NAGVMQNPRHLVRRRGQEARLRCSPMKGHSHVYWYRQLPEEGLKFMVYLQKENIIDESGMPKERFSAEFPKEGPSILRIQQVVRGDSAAYFCASSPVQESTGPFFGPGTRLTVL.

This rearrangement joins TRBV20-1 to TRBJ2-5; 7 bases fit TRBD1. V shed 1 base and J 5 bases; nucleotides not matched to a gene: 7. Germline CDR1 and CDR2: DFQATT and SNEGSKA (reference sequence). CDR3 length equals 14 residues. The CDR3 loop reads CSARGKGQMETQYF. CDR3 in DNA: TGCAGTGCTAGAGGAAAGGGACAGATGGAGACCCAGTACTTC.

This clonotype was picked up a small number of times. The V gene is TRBV24-1, the J gene TRBJ2-1; tentatively, D is TRBD1 or TRBD2 (5 bases each). Germline CDR1 is KGHDR and CDR2 is SFDVKD. V was shortened by 4 bases and J by 4 bases, with 16 bases between the two germline ends. This CDR3 region has 16 residues. CDR3 amino acids: CATSDPGTDAYNEQFF. CDR3 DNA: TGTGCCACCAGTGACCCCGGGACCGACGCGTACAATGAGCAGTTCTTC.

The gene calls are TRBV10-1 and TRBJ1-5, with 11 positions matching TRBD1. J lost 5 bases, V lost 0 bases, and 6 bases had no gene match. The CDR3 has 17 amino acids. The germline CDR1 and CDR2 sequences are WNHNN and SYGVQD (reference sequence). CDR3 coding DNA: TGCGCCAGCAGTGAGTCTCGGGGACAGGGGGTCCATCAGCCCCAGCATTTT. Translating gives CASSESRGQGVHQPQHF.

This clonotype was observed many times. The genes are TRBV20-1 and TRBJ2-7, with D hard to call. CDR1 and CDR2 (germline): DFQATT, SNEGSKA (reference sequence). The CDR3 sequence is 12 residues long. Trimming shortened V by 0 bases and J by 1 base, and 4 bases separated the two germline ends. CDR3 residues: CSAREGSYEQYF. The CDR3 nucleotides read TGCAGTGCTAGAGAGGGATCCTACGAGCAGTACTTC.

Many counts were recorded for this clonotype. This chain uses TRBV5-1 with TRBJ2-1, with 12 bases aligning to TRBD2. The germline V gene encodes CDR1 SGHRS and CDR2 YFSETQ. The V and J ends lost 0 bases and 0 bases, in that order; junction bases with no gene match: 10. The CDR3 has 20 amino acids. The CDR3: CASSLAVLAGGYYSYNEQFF. The CDR3 nucleotides are TGCGCCAGCAGCTTGGCCGTACTAGCGGGAGGATATTACTCCTACAATGAGCAGTTCTTC.